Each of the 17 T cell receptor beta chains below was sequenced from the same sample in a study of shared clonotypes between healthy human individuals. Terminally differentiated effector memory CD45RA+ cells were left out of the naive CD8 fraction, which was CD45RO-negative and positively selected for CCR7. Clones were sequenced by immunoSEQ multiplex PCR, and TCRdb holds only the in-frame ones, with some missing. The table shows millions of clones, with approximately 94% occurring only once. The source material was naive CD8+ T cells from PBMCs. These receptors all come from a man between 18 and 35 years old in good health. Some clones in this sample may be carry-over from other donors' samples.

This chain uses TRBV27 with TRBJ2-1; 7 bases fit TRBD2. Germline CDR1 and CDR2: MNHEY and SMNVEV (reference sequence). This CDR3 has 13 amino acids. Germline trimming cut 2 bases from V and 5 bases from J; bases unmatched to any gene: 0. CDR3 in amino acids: CASSLRGDNEQFF. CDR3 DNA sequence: TGTGCCAGCAGTTTACGGGGGGACAATGAGCAGTTCTTC.

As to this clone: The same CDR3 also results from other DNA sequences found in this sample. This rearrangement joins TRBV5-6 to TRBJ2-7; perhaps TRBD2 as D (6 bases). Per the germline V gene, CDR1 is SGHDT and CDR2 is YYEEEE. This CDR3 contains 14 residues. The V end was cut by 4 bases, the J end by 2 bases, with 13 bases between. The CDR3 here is CASSVGTGPYEQYF. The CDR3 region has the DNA TGTGCCAGCAGCGTCGGGACTGGGCCCTACGAGCAGTACTTC.

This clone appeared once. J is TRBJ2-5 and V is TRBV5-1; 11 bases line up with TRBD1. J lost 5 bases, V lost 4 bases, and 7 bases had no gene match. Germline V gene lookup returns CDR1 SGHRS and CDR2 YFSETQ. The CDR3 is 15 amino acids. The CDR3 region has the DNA TGCGCCAGCAGCGCCGGGACAGGGGGTTTGGAGACCCAGTACTTC. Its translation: CASSAGTGGLETQYF.

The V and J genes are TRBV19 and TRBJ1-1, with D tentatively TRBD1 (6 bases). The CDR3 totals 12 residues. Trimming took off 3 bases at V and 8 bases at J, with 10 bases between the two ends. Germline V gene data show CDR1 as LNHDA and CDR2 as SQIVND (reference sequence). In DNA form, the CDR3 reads TGTGCCAGTAGTATCCGGACAGCAGAAGCTTTCTTT. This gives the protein CASSIRTAEAFF.

Here the CDR3 DNA reads TGTGCCAGCAGCTCCGCAAAGGGGGAGGGCCGCCACGAGCAGTACTTC. This codes for CASSSAKGEGRHEQYF. V usage is TRBV5-4 and J usage is TRBJ2-7; possible D gene TRBD2, 7 bases. Trimming removed 3 bases from V and 5 bases from J, with 21 bases in between. Germline V gives CDR1 SGHNT, CDR2 YYREEE (reference sequence). The CDR3 runs 16 residues. Looking up the rest from reference TRBV5-4 and TRBJ2-7 gives the full variable domain: ETGVTQSPTHLIKTRGQQVTLRCSSQSGHNTVSWYQQALGQGPQFIFQYYREEENGRGNFPPRFSGLQFPNYSSELNVNALELDDSALYLCASSSAKGEGRHEQYFGPGTRLTVT.

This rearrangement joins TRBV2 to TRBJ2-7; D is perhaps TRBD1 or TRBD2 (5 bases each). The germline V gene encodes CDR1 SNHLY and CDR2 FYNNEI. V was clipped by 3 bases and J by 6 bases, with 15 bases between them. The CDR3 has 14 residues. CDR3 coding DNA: TGTGCCAGCAGTGATCGGCAGGGAGTCCGCGAGCAGTACTTC. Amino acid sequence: CASSDRQGVREQYF.

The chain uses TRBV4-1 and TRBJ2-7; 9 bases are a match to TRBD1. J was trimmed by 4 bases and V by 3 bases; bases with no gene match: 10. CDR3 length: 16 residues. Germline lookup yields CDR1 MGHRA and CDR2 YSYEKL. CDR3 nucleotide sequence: TGCGCCAGCAGCCAGAGACCCGGGACAGGGTGGTACGAGCAGTACTTC. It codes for CASSQRPGTGWYEQYF.

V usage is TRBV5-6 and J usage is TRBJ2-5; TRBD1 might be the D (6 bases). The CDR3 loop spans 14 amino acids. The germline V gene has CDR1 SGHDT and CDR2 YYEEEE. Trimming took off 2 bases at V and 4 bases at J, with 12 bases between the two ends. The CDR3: CASSFRGWGETQYF. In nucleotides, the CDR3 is TGTGCCAGCAGCTTCAGGGGTTGGGGAGAGACCCAGTACTTC.

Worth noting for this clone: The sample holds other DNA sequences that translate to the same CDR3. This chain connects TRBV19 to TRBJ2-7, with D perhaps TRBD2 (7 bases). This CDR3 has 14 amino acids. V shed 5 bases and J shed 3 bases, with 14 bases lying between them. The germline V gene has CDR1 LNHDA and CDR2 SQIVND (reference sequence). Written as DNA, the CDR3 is TGTGCCAGTAGTCCGAGAGGGGGGGGCTACGAGCAGTACTTC. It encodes CASSPRGGGYEQYF.

CDR3 coding DNA: TGTGCCAGTGCCCGATCGGGGAATGACGAGCAGTACTTC. Encoded protein: CASARSGNDEQYF. The rearrangement links TRBV19 to TRBJ2-7; TRBD2 is a possible D gene (5 bases). V was pared by 8 bases and J by 5 bases, with 16 bases between. The CDR3 has 13 amino acids. Germline CDR1 and CDR2: LNHDA and SQIVND (reference sequence).

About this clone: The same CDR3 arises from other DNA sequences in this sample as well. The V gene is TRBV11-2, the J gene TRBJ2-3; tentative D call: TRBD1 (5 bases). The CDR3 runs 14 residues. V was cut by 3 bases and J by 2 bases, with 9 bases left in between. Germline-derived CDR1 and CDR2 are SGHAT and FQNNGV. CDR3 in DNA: TGTGCCAGCAGCTTGGGGCTCGACACAGATACGCAGTATTTT. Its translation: CASSLGLDTDTQYF.

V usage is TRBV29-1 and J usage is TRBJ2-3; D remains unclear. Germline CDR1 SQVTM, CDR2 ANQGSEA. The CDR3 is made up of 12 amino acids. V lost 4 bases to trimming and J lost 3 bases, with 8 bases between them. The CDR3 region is CSVGVPTDTQYF. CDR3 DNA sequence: TGCAGCGTTGGTGTCCCAACAGATACGCAGTATTTT.

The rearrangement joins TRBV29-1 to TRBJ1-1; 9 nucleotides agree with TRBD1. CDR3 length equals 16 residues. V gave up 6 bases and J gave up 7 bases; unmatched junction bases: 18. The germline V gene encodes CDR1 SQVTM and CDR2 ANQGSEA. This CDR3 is CSVHPGTGPPFDEAFF. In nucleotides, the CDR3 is TGCAGCGTGCACCCCGGGACAGGGCCTCCTTTTGATGAAGCTTTCTTT.

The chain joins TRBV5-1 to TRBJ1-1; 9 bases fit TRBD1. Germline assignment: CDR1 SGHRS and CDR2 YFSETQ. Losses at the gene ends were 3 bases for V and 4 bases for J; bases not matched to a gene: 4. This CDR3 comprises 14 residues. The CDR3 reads CASSWGTGSTEAFF. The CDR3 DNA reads TGCGCCAGCAGCTGGGGGACAGGGAGCACTGAAGCTTTCTTT.

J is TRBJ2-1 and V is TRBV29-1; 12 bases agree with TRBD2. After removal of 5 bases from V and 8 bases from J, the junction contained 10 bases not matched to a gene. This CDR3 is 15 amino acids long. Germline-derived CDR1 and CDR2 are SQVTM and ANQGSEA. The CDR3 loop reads CSVRRLAGVEDEQFF. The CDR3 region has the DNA TGCAGCGTTCGGCGACTAGCGGGAGTTGAGGATGAGCAGTTCTTC.

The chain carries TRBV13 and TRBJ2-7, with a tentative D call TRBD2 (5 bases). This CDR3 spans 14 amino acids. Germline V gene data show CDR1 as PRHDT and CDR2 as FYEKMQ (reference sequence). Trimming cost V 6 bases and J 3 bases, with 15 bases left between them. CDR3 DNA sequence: TGTGCCAGCAGTTTCAAAATTGAGGGCTACGAGCAGTACTTC. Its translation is CASSFKIEGYEQYF.

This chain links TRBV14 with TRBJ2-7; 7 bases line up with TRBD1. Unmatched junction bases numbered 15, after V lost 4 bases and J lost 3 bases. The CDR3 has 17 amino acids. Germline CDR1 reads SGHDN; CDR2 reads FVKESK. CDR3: CASSRQGSQLGVYEQYF. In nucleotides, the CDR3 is TGTGCCAGCAGCCGACAGGGATCTCAGCTGGGGGTCTACGAGCAGTACTTC.